This record looks at one T cell receptor beta chain sequence and its context. The data stem from a study of shared clonotypes between healthy human individuals. This CDR3 has 15 amino acids. V gave up 4 bases and J gave up 4 bases; unmatched junction bases: 8. Germline lookup yields CDR1 MGHRA and CDR2 YSYEKL. Naive CD8 populations comprised CD45RO-negative cells positively selected for CCR7, excluding terminally differentiated effector memory CD45RA+ cells. Profiling relied on immunoSEQ multiplex PCR, and the TCRdb table lists in-frame clones only, not all of them. The table lists more than 2 million clones, about 94% of them singletons, with 0.85% to 1.2% in the top ten.

What was sequenced was naive CD8+ T cells sorted from blood. The V and J genes are TRBV4-1 and TRBJ2-7; 9 nucleotides line up with TRBD2. The source of this sequence is a man between 18 and 29 years old in good health. The CDR3: CASSPLFSGGYEQYF. DNA of the CDR3: TGCGCCAGCAGCCCTCTTTTTAGCGGGGGTTACGAGCAGTACTTC.